This T cell receptor (beta chain) originates from a study of cytomegalovirus exposure and HLA in healthy donors. The wider study: Ancestry clustering placed 81% of roughly 400 genotyped donors in the Caucasian-associated cluster. Findings of the study overall: Presence/absence results assume similar sequencing depth per donor, which may not hold.

Likely unrecorded immune exposures existed in these nominally healthy donors. As regards this clone: Its target is not known.

This CDR3 is 16 amino acids long. Trimming took 0 bases from V and 0 from J, leaving 11 bases between them. Germline CDR1 reads SGDLS; CDR2 reads YYNGEE. Vbeta (60) and Jbeta (13) primers were used in the PCR. Sequencing used immunoSEQ multiplex PCR; TCRdb keeps in-frame clones, though not all of them. The sample carries hundreds of thousands of clones, roughly 83% recorded once. The chain carries TRBV9 and TRBJ2-3, with no clear D. The sequenced sample was PBMCs. The receptor was isolated from a boy between 2 and 10 years old in good health and CMV-seronegative. In DNA, the CDR3 is TGTGCCAGCAGCGTAGGACCGGGTCCCAGCACAGATACGCAGTATTTT. Protein product: CASSVGPGPSTDTQYF.